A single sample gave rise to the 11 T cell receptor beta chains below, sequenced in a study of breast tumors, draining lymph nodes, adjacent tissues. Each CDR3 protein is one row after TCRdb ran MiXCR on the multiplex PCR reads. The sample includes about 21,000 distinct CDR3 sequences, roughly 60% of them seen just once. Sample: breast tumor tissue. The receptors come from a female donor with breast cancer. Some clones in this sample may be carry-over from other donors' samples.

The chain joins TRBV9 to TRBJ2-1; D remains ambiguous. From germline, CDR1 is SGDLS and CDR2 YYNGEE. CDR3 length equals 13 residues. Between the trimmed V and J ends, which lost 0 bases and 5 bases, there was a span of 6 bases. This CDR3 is CASSVALNNEQFF. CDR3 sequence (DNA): TGTGCCAGCAGCGTAGCACTAAACAATGAGCAGTTCTTC. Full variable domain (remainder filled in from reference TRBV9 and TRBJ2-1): DSGVTQTPKHLITATGQRVTLRCSPRSGDLSVYWYQQSLDQGLQFLIQYYNGEERAKGNILERFSAQQFPDLHSELNLSSLELGDSALYFCASSVALNNEQFFGPGTRLTVL.

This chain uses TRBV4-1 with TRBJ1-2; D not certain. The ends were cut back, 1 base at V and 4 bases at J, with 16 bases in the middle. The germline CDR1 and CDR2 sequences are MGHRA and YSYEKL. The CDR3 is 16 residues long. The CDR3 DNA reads TGCGCCAGCAGCCAAGCAGACATCTGGGAGGGCTATGGCTACACCTTC. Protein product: CASSQADIWEGYGYTF.

The CDR3 protein is CASSQRSGRSTGELFF. CDR3 bases: TGCGCCAGCAGCCAAAGGAGCGGGAGGTCCACCGGGGAGCTGTTTTTT. The genes are TRBV4-1 and TRBJ2-2; TRBD2 agrees at 9 bases. The germline V gene has CDR1 MGHRA and CDR2 YSYEKL. The V segment lost 2 bases and the J segment 4 bases; nucleotides outside the gene matches: 5. CDR3 length: 16 amino acids.

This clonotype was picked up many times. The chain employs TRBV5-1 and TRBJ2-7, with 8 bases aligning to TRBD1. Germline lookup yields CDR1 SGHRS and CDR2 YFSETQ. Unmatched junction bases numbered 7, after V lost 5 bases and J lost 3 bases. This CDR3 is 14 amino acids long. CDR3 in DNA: TGCGCCAGCAGGGGGACAGGAGAACTCTACGAGCAGTACTTC. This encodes CASRGTGELYEQYF. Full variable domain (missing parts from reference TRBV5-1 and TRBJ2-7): KAGVTQTPRYLIKTRGQQVTLSCSPISGHRSVSWYQQTPGQGLQFLFEYFSETQRNKGNFPGRFSGRQFSNSRSEMNVSTLELGDSALYLCASRGTGELYEQYFGPGTRLTVT.

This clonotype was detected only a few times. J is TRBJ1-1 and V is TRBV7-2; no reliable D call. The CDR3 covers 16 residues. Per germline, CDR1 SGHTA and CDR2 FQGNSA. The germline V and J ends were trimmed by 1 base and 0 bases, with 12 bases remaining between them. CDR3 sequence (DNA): TGTGCCAGCAGCTTAGGGGCAGGTCGCCTGAACACTGAAGCTTTCTTT. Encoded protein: CASSLGAGRLNTEAFF. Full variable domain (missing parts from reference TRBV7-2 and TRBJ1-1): GAGVSQSPSNKVTEKGKDVELRCDPISGHTALYWYRQSLGQGLEFLIYFQGNSAPDKSGLPSDRFSAERTGGSVSTLTIQRTQQEDSAVYLCASSLGAGRLNTEAFFGQGTRLTVV.

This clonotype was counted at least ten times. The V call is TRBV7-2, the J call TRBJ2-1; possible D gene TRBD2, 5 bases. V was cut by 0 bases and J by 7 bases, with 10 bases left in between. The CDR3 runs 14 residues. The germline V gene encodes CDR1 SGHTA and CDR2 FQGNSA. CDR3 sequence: CASSLALAANEQFF. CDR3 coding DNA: TGTGCCAGCAGCTTAGCCCTAGCTGCTAATGAGCAGTTCTTC.

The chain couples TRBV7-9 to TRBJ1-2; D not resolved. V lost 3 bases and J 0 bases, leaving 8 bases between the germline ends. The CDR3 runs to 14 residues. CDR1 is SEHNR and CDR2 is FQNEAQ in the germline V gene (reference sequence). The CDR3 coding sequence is TGTGCCAGCAGCTTCGGCAGGACTAACTATGGCTACACCTTC. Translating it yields CASSFGRTNYGYTF. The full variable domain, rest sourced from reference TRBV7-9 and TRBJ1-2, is DTGVSQNPRHKITKRGQNVTFRCDPISEHNRLYWYRQTLGQGPEFLTYFQNEAQLEKSRLLSDRFSAERPKGSFSTLEIQRTEQGDSAMYLCASSFGRTNYGYTFGSGTRLTVV.

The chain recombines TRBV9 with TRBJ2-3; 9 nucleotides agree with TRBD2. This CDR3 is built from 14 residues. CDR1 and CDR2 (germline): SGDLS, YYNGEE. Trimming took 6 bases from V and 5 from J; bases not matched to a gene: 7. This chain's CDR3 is CASTVAGVGDTQYF. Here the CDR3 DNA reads TGTGCCAGCACAGTAGCGGGGGTAGGAGATACGCAGTATTTT.

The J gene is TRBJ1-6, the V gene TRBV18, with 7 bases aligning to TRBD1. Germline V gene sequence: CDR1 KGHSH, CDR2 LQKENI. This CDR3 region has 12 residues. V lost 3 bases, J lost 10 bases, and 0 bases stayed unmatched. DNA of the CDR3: TGTGCCAGCTCACCGGGACAGTCACCCCTCCACTTT. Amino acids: CASSPGQSPLHF.

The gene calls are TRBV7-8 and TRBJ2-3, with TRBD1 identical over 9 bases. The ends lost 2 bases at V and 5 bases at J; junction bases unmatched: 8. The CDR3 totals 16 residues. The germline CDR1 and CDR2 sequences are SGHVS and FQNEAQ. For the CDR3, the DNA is TGTGCCAGCAGCTTAAGAACAGGGGGCATGTTAGATACGCAGTATTTT. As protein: CASSLRTGGMLDTQYF.

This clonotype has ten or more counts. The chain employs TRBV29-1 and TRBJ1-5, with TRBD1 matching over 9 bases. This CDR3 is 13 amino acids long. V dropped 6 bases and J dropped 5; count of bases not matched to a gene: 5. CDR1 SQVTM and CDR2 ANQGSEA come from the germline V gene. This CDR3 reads CSVLTGGYQPQHF. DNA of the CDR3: TGCAGCGTGCTGACAGGGGGATATCAGCCCCAGCATTTT.